This TCR beta chain emerged from a study of T-cell reconstitution after alpha-beta-depleted transplantation in children. V trimming: 5 bases; J trimming: 0 bases; junction bases outside the gene matches: 13. The germline gives CDR1 KGHSH, CDR2 LQKENI. CDR3 length equals 20 residues. Library preparation (for TCRbeta) was performed with unique molecular identifiers. Using its own MiXCR run on the PCR reads, TCRdb lists one record per CDR3 protein. The sample has some 520,000 distinct CDR3 sequences, about 31% seen once; the top ten hold 2% to 3%. This TCR was recovered from a human donor who donated a stem cell graft to a child with aplastic anemia. The sample in question was PBMCs from the stem cell graft donor, obtained from the stem cell graft. The V gene is TRBV18, the J gene TRBJ2-1, with 13 bases matching TRBD2. This CDR3 is CASSSPGTSGTGPSYNEQFF. The CDR3 region has the DNA TGTGCCAGCTCATCCCCCGGGACTAGCGGGACGGGTCCCTCCTACAATGAGCAGTTCTTC.